These 12 T cell receptor beta chains originate from one sample sequenced in a study of regulatory T cells in long-lasting Graves disease (dated by TCRdb to about 2021). The receptor library was made with multiplex PCR. TCRdb names Illumina HiSeq 4000 as the instrument used. TCR beta libraries were built with iRepertoire HTBI primers and Arm-PCR amplification of CDR3 regions. Through fastp at Q25 and MiXCR, TCRdb rebuilt clones from the public reads, retaining in-frame beta chains. Each CDR3 protein gets just one entry, which takes the most common genes and DNA from the rows behind it. Counted in this sample were 550,000 to 600,000 distinct CDR3 sequences; about 16% of them appeared once. Together, the top ten hold around 11% of the sample. The intended sense of this specimen's time point label: newly diagnosed GD, antithyroid drugs for less than 3 months. RNA was extracted from PBMCs in TRIzol for both TCR sequencing and RNA sequencing.

These data were likewise used in another study, on T cells in Graves' hyperthyroidism and ophthalmopathy.

The specimen was peripheral blood mononuclear cells (PBMCs), collected at new diagnosis, from a patient treated with antithyroid drugs. The receptors come from a man between 18 and 35 years old with Graves disease. Donor details come from another sample of the same person, matched by shared clones.

There are many counts of this clonotype. The gene calls are TRBV20-1 and TRBJ2-3; D is undetermined. This CDR3 region has 12 residues. Looked up from germline, CDR1 is DFQATT and CDR2 is SNEGSKA (reference sequence). Trimming left V 1 base short and J 4 bases short, with 6 bases between. The CDR3 DNA sequence: TGCAGTGCTAGAGGACTGTCAGATACGCAGTATTTT. Encoded protein: CSARGLSDTQYF.

This clonotype was seen a few times. The J gene is TRBJ2-3, the V gene TRBV7-3; tentative D call: TRBD2 (5 bases). V shed 3 bases and J shed 5 bases, with 18 bases lying between them. The V gene's germline CDR1 is SGHTA and CDR2 FQGTGA. This CDR3 has 16 residues. CDR3 protein: CASSLSGGSFVDTQYF. In nucleotides, the CDR3 is TGTGCCAGCAGCTTGAGTGGTGGGAGCTTTGTAGATACGCAGTATTTT.

This clonotype occurred once. This chain links TRBV5-4 with TRBJ2-1; 9 positions match TRBD2. Germline trimming cut 0 bases from V and 1 base from J; bases unmatched to any gene: 5. The CDR3 is 17 amino acids. From germline, CDR1 is SGHNT and CDR2 YYREEE (reference sequence). The CDR3 nucleotides are TGTGCCAGCAGCTTGGCGTCGGCGGGAGGGTCCTACAATGAGCAGTTCTTC. As protein: CASSLASAGGSYNEQFF.

This clonotype was recorded a few times. This sequence joins TRBV7-6 and TRBJ1-4; D gene unclear. Germline CDR1 SGHVS, CDR2 FNYEAQ. V shed 3 bases and J shed 13 bases, with 12 bases lying between them. The CDR3 has 12 residues. In DNA, the CDR3 is TGTGCCAGCAGCTTGGGAGGCCGGGCACTGTTTTTT. Translating gives CASSLGGRALFF. The whole variable domain, filled in from reference TRBV7-6 and TRBJ1-4, reads GAGVSQSPRYKVTKRGQDVALRCDPISGHVSLYWYRQALGQGPEFLTYFNYEAQQDKSGLPNDRFSAERPEGSISTLTIQRTEQRDSAMYRCASSLGGRALFFGSGTQLSVL.

This clonotype was recorded at least ten times. The chain uses TRBV28 and TRBJ1-1; 8 positions agree with TRBD1. J gave up 5 bases and V 5 bases, and 4 bases lay outside the gene matches. The CDR3 extends over 13 amino acids. CDR1 and CDR2 (germline): MDHEN, SYDVKM. CDR3 nucleotides: TGTGCCAGCAGTATTACAGGGGGGACTGAAGCTTTCTTT. Translated, it gives CASSITGGTEAFF.

This clonotype occurred many times. This rearrangement joins TRBV28 to TRBJ1-1; possibly TRBD1 for D (6 bases). The V end lost 1 base, the J end lost 5 bases, and 11 bases lay between the germline ends. The CDR3 extends over 14 amino acids. Germline lookup yields CDR1 MDHEN and CDR2 SYDVKM. As DNA, the CDR3 is TGTGCCAGCAGTTTATCACAGGGACGGACTGAAGCTTTCTTT. Encoded protein: CASSLSQGRTEAFF.

This clonotype came up many times. The rearrangement joins TRBV5-1 to TRBJ2-5, with a possible D match to TRBD2 (6 bases). Trimming removed 2 bases at V and 0 bases at J, with 8 bases between. The length of the CDR3 is 14 residues. The germline V gene encodes CDR1 SGHRS and CDR2 YFSETQ. The DNA for the CDR3 is TGCGCCAGCAGCTTAGGAGGGGACCAAGAGACCCAGTACTTC. Translation: CASSLGGDQETQYF.

This clonotype was counted at least ten times. The V gene is TRBV30, the J gene TRBJ1-1, with 11 bases identical to TRBD1. Germline V CDR1 and CDR2: GTSNPN, SVGIG (reference sequence). After removal of 3 bases from V and 4 bases from J, the junction contained 1 base not matched to a gene. This CDR3 region has 13 residues. Here the CDR3 reads CAWRGQGGTEAFF. The DNA for the CDR3 is TGTGCCTGGAGGGGACAGGGGGGCACTGAAGCTTTCTTT.

This chain joins TRBV9 and TRBJ2-1, with D perhaps matching TRBD2 (5 bases). V lost 0 bases and J 9 bases, leaving 19 bases between the germline ends. CDR3 length equals 16 residues. The germline gives CDR1 SGDLS, CDR2 YYNGEE. The CDR3 loop is CASSVEGSALVSEQFF. The CDR3 DNA sequence: TGTGCCAGCAGCGTAGAGGGCTCGGCACTAGTGAGTGAGCAGTTCTTC.

There are a few counts of this clonotype. A single base separates this from a much larger clone, so it may be a read error. The rearrangement uses TRBV14 and TRBJ2-7, with no clear D. The CDR3 length is 12 residues. CDR1 and CDR2 (germline): SGHDN, FVKESK. Trimming stripped 0 bases from V and 5 bases from J, with 5 bases between. CDR3 bases: TGTGCCAGCAGCCAAGATTTCCACGAGCAGTACTTC. Translated: CASSQDFHEQYF. Full variable domain (remainder filled in from reference TRBV14 and TRBJ2-7): EAGVTQFPSHSVIEKGQTVTLRCDPISGHDNLYWYRRVMGKEIKFLLHFVKESKQDESGMPNNRFLAERTGGTYSTLKVQPAELEDSGVYFCASSQDFHEQYFGPGTRLTVT.

This clonotype was counted at least ten times. The rearrangement joins TRBV20-1 to TRBJ1-5; TRBD1 agrees at 7 bases. CDR1 is DFQATT and CDR2 is SNEGSKA in the germline V gene (reference sequence). V shed 0 bases and J 3 bases; nucleotides not matched to a gene: 17. The CDR3 contains 19 residues. The CDR3: CSARDQAQGDSAFNQPQHF. The CDR3 nucleotides are TGCAGTGCTAGAGATCAGGCTCAGGGGGATTCCGCATTCAATCAGCCCCAGCATTTT.

The sample holds a few counts of this clonotype. The CDR3 here is CASSAYDRGRNKRYTF. The CDR3 DNA reads TGTGCCAGCAGCGCATACGACAGGGGCCGGAATAAGCGCTACACCTTC. The V gene is TRBV5-6, the J gene TRBJ1-2; 8 bases fit TRBD1. The trim removed 4 bases at V and 9 bases at J, leaving 17 bases unmatched. Germline CDR1 and CDR2: SGHDT and YYEEEE. The CDR3 totals 16 residues.